The 20 T cell receptor beta chains given below trace back to one sample, sequenced in a study of CD8 T cells in Susac syndrome. The RNA input was 0.5 to 1 ug, and it was reverse transcribed with random hexamers. TCRdb reanalysed the immunoSEQ multiplex PCR reads using MiXCR and keeps one entry per CDR3 protein. The sample carries about 140,000 distinct CDR3 sequences, roughly 95% recorded once. Material for sequencing was CD4+ T cells from PBMCs. The receptors come from a human donor with multiple sclerosis.

A remark on this clonotype: The junction shows a germline mismatch at one end, possibly a read error. The chain carries TRBV7-7 and TRBJ1-5; 9 nucleotides agree with TRBD1. The germline gives CDR1 SSHAT, CDR2 FNYEAQ (reference sequence). There are 13 residues in the CDR3. For the CDR3, the DNA is TGTGCTAGCAGCGCGGACAGGGGTCAGCCCCAGCATTTT. Translating it yields CASSADRGQPQHF.

The table lists this clonotype with a count of one. CDR3 loop: CSAETSGLSYEQYF. The CDR3 coding sequence is TGCAGTGCAGAGACTAGCGGACTTTCCTACGAGCAGTACTTC. The chain has TRBV20-1 and TRBJ2-7; 9 nucleotides align to TRBD2. CDR3 length: 14 amino acids. Germline CDR1 reads DFQATT; CDR2 reads SNEGSKA (reference sequence). The V segment lost 6 bases and the J segment 1 base; nucleotides outside the gene matches: 7.

DNA of the CDR3: TGCAGCGTTGAATTTGGAGCAGGCAATGGCTACACCTTC. This codes for CSVEFGAGNGYTF. The chain couples TRBV29-1 to TRBJ1-2; D ambiguous. CDR3 length: 13 residues. The ends were cut back, 2 bases at V and 6 bases at J, with 13 bases in the middle. Germline V gene data show CDR1 as SQVTM and CDR2 as ANQGSEA.

This clonotype turned up a few times. In nucleotides, the CDR3 is TGTGCCAGCTCCCGGGCCGATAATCAGCCCCAGCATTTT. The encoded protein is CASSRADNQPQHF. The chain uses TRBV18 and TRBJ1-5; D is ambiguous. The germline V gene encodes CDR1 KGHSH and CDR2 LQKENI. V was pared by 6 bases and J by 4 bases, with 10 bases between. CDR3 length: 13 amino acids.

This rearrangement joins TRBV3-1 to TRBJ2-7; 9 positions agree with TRBD2. This CDR3 has 15 residues. The V gene end was trimmed by 3 bases and the J gene end by 7 bases; junction bases not matched to a gene: 10. Germline assignment: CDR1 LGHDT and CDR2 YNNKEL (reference sequence). The CDR3 is CASSHSGSIGGEQYF. In nucleotides, the CDR3 is TGTGCCAGCAGCCATAGCGGGAGTATTGGAGGGGAGCAGTACTTC.

This chain connects TRBV20-1 to TRBJ2-7; D might be TRBD2 (6 bases). The ends were cut back, 3 bases at V and 4 bases at J, with 13 bases in the middle. Germline V CDR1 and CDR2: DFQATT, SNEGSKA (reference sequence). The CDR3 extends over 13 amino acids. CDR3 loop: CSASLPGRYEQYF. CDR3 in DNA: TGCAGTGCTAGTCTGCCAGGGAGGTACGAGCAGTACTTC.

V and J are TRBV27 and TRBJ2-7, with TRBD1 matching over 9 bases. Germline V lookup: CDR1 MNHEY, CDR2 SMNVEV (reference sequence). This CDR3 is 16 amino acids long. V lost 0 bases to trimming and J lost 4 bases; unmatched junction nucleotides: 7. CDR3 coding DNA: TGTGCCAGCAGTTTATCGAGTGGGGACAGGGCTTACGAGCAGTACTTC. Encoded protein: CASSLSSGDRAYEQYF.

V usage is TRBV9 and J usage is TRBJ2-2; D not certain. CDR3 length: 13 amino acids. Trimming pared 3 bases from V and 5 bases from J, leaving 8 bases between. Germline V gene lookup returns CDR1 SGDLS and CDR2 YYNGEE. CDR3 amino acids: CASSASLTGELFF. The CDR3 DNA reads TGTGCCAGCAGCGCCTCTTTAACCGGGGAGCTGTTTTTT.

V and J are TRBV28 and TRBJ1-2, with D possibly being TRBD1 (6 bases). Germline V gene sequence: CDR1 MDHEN, CDR2 SYDVKM. CDR3 length: 12 amino acids. The germline V and J ends were trimmed by 6 bases and 12 bases, with 17 bases remaining between them. The CDR3 region has the DNA TGTGCCAGCAGCTCCGGGGCAGGGGCAAACACCTTC. It yields the protein CASSSGAGANTF.

The chain uses TRBV3-1 and TRBJ1-2; a possible D gene is TRBD1 (5 bases). Germline values: CDR1 LGHDT, CDR2 YNNKEL (reference sequence). The V end lost 4 bases, the J end lost 2 bases, and 8 bases lay between the germline ends. The CDR3 is 13 amino acids. The CDR3: CASSPRDNYGYTF. The CDR3 DNA follows: TGTGCCAGCAGCCCTCGGGACAACTATGGCTACACCTTC.

V gene TRBV28 combines with J gene TRBJ2-7; possibly TRBD1 for D (5 bases). Trimming cost V 11 bases and J 7 bases, with 21 bases left between them. CDR1 MDHEN and CDR2 SYDVKM come from the germline V gene. This CDR3 contains 13 residues. The CDR3 DNA sequence: TGTGCCTCCACCCAGGTCCCTAGGGGTGAGCAGTACTTC. Encoded protein: CASTQVPRGEQYF.

The chain employs TRBV3-1 and TRBJ2-4, with 9 bases matching TRBD2. V gave up 1 base and J gave up 9 bases; unmatched junction bases: 4. Germline loops: CDR1 LGHDT, CDR2 YNNKEL (reference sequence). The CDR3 is 14 amino acids. CDR3: CASSQGYSGSIQYF. The CDR3 nucleotides are TGTGCCAGCAGCCAAGGGTATAGCGGGAGCATTCAGTACTTC.

The rearrangement uses TRBV20-1 and TRBJ1-4; perhaps TRBD1 as D (6 bases). This CDR3 contains 14 residues. Germline V lookup: CDR1 DFQATT, CDR2 SNEGSKA (reference sequence). Deletions cut 2 bases from V and 8 bases from J, with 15 bases between. The DNA of the CDR3 is TGCAGTGCTAGACCTCAGGGGTACTACGAAAAACTGTTTTTT. It translates to CSARPQGYYEKLFF.

CDR3 nucleotide sequence: TGTGCCAGCTCACCACCGTCCCCGGGACAGGGGTCTATGAGCTACACCTTC. Translating gives CASSPPSPGQGSMSYTF. This sequence joins TRBV18 and TRBJ1-2, with 10 positions matching TRBD1. This CDR3 has 17 residues. The trim removed 0 bases at V and 9 bases at J, leaving 13 bases unmatched. Looked up from germline, CDR1 is KGHSH and CDR2 is LQKENI.

The chain joins TRBV18 to TRBJ1-4; D not certain. Looked up from germline, CDR1 is KGHSH and CDR2 is LQKENI. The CDR3 sequence is 15 residues long. Between the trimmed V and J ends, which lost 1 base and 0 bases, there was a span of 6 bases. The CDR3 DNA reads TGTGCCAGCTCACCACGGACGGCAACTAATGAAAAACTGTTTTTT. It specifies CASSPRTATNEKLFF.

The chain joins TRBV2 to TRBJ1-2; tentatively, D is TRBD1 (5 bases). Germline V gene data show CDR1 as SNHLY and CDR2 as FYNNEI. Trimming left V 7 bases short and J 4 bases short, with 16 bases between. The CDR3 covers 14 residues. DNA of the CDR3: TGTGCCAGCAATTTGCAAAGGGGAGGCTATGGCTACACCTTC. It translates to CASNLQRGGYGYTF.

The chain combines TRBV20-1 with TRBJ1-5; D gene unclear. Germline assignment: CDR1 DFQATT and CDR2 SNEGSKA (reference sequence). V shed 3 bases and J shed 0 bases, with 9 bases lying between them. The CDR3 is 14 amino acids. The CDR3 DNA reads TGCAGTGCTAGCTACAGTTATAGCAATCAGCCCCAGCATTTT. This gives the protein CSASYSYSNQPQHF.

The chain employs TRBV3-1 and TRBJ2-7, with 8 positions matching TRBD2. Germline assignment: CDR1 LGHDT and CDR2 YNNKEL (reference sequence). The junction had 4 bases not matched to a gene; V was cut back by 0 bases and J by 0 bases. The CDR3 length is 16 residues. CDR3 amino acids: CASSQEGLESSYEQYF. The CDR3 DNA reads TGTGCCAGCAGCCAAGAGGGACTAGAGAGCTCCTACGAGCAGTACTTC.

The chain couples TRBV18 to TRBJ1-1; 8 bases map to TRBD1. This CDR3 spans 13 amino acids. CDR1 KGHSH and CDR2 LQKENI come from the germline V gene. V was clipped by 2 bases and J by 5 bases; unmatched bases: 1. The CDR3 sequence is CASSPTGGTEAFF. As DNA, the CDR3 is TGTGCCAGCTCACCAACAGGGGGAACTGAAGCTTTCTTT.

The chain employs TRBV9 and TRBJ2-5; the match to TRBD1 covers 7 bases. The V segment lost 4 bases and the J segment 0 bases; nucleotides outside the gene matches: 9. The CDR3 totals 16 residues. Germline assignment: CDR1 SGDLS and CDR2 YYNGEE. The CDR3 loop reads CASSPAFRGYQETQYF. CDR3 nucleotide sequence: TGTGCCAGCAGCCCAGCCTTCAGGGGGTACCAAGAGACCCAGTACTTC.